The 29 T cell receptor beta chains presented below share a single source sample, sequenced in a study of blood T cell repertoires in COVID-19. Method: immunoSEQ multiplex PCR; TCRdb's copy keeps in-frame clones and lacks some. The top ten clones hold 6% to 8% of a sample with nearly 350,000 clones, about 90% of them seen once. Sequencing was performed on peripheral blood. The receptors derive from a woman in her 70s with COVID-19, enrolled during active disease.

The CDR3 sequence is CASRGRGSTDTQYF. The CDR3 nucleotides are TGTGCCAGTAGGGGGCGGGGTAGCACAGATACGCAGTATTTT. This sequence joins TRBV19 and TRBJ2-3; D possibly corresponds to TRBD2 (6 bases). Germline lookup yields CDR1 LNHDA and CDR2 SQIVND (reference sequence). Trimming took 6 bases from V and 0 from J, leaving 10 bases between them. The CDR3 is 14 residues long.

This chain links TRBV7-2 with TRBJ1-1; D unclear. The CDR3 has 11 residues. CDR1 SGHTA and CDR2 FQGNSA come from the germline V gene. The V gene lost 3 bases and the J gene lost 11 bases, with 10 bases spanning the gap. The CDR3 DNA follows: TGTGCCAGCAGCTTCGGTACGAAGGCTTTCTTT. Its translation: CASSFGTKAFF.

The chain couples TRBV12-3 or TRBV12-4 to TRBJ1-1, with D tentatively TRBD1 (5 bases). Trimming removed 1 base at V and 11 bases at J, with 14 bases between. This CDR3 is 13 amino acids long. CDR3 protein: CASSLGQHIGAFF. The DNA for the CDR3 is TGTGCCAGCAGTTTAGGACAGCATATCGGGGCTTTCTTT.

The genes are TRBV28 and TRBJ2-7; TRBD1 aligns across 9 bases. With 3 bases clipped from V and 7 bases from J, the junction kept 10 bases outside the gene matches. CDR3 size: 15 residues. CDR1 is MDHEN, CDR2 SYDVKM, per germline. The CDR3 DNA follows: TGTGCCAGCAGTTTCGGGGACAGGGCCTCTGGGGAGCAGTACTTC. It translates to CASSFGDRASGEQYF.

The count of this clone is one. The chain has TRBV3-1 (or the pseudogene TRBV3-2) and TRBJ2-1; the match to TRBD1 covers 12 bases. Germline V gives CDR1 LGHDT, CDR2 YNNKEL (reference sequence). The CDR3 runs 14 residues. Trimming cost V 4 bases and J 10 bases; bases outside gene matches: 5. Here the CDR3 DNA reads TGTGCCAGCAGCCTCGGGACAGGGGGCTTCGAGCAGTTCTTC. Encoded protein: CASSLGTGGFEQFF.

The chain is built from TRBV2 and TRBJ1-1; 12 bases match TRBD1. V lost 4 bases and J lost 4; bases outside the gene matches: 16. Per the germline V gene, CDR1 is SNHLY and CDR2 is FYNNEI. The CDR3 runs to 19 residues. This CDR3 is CASSVFSFPGQGAGTEAFF. The DNA of the CDR3 is TGTGCCAGCAGTGTTTTTTCCTTCCCGGGACAGGGGGCAGGCACTGAAGCTTTCTTT.

The V gene is TRBV11-3, the J gene TRBJ2-3, with 12 bases aligning to TRBD2. J was trimmed by 7 bases and V by 4 bases; bases with no gene match: 6. The V gene's germline CDR1 is SGHNT and CDR2 YENEEA. The CDR3 is 15 residues long. The CDR3 protein is CASSSTSGGEYTQYF. CDR3 coding DNA: TGTGCCAGCAGCTCGACTAGCGGGGGAGAGTATACGCAGTATTTT.

This clone was found once. This chain uses TRBV5-1 with TRBJ1-1, with a tentative D call TRBD1 (5 bases). Looked up from germline, CDR1 is SGHRS and CDR2 is YFSETQ. This CDR3 is 15 amino acids long. V was pared by 0 bases and J by 2 bases, with 11 bases between. This CDR3 reads CASSLERGLNTEAFF. In DNA form, the CDR3 reads TGCGCCAGCAGCTTGGAAAGGGGATTAAACACTGAAGCTTTCTTT.

On this clone: This specimen includes other DNA sequences encoding the same CDR3. J is TRBJ1-2 and V is TRBV19; 10 bases map to TRBD1. Germline V gene data show CDR1 as LNHDA and CDR2 as SQIVND (reference sequence). V lost 8 bases and J lost 3; bases outside the gene matches: 3. CDR3 length: 13 residues. The CDR3 region has the DNA TGTGCCAGTCGACAGGGGGCCGACTATGGCTACACCTTC. This codes for CASRQGADYGYTF. Supplemented by reference TRBV19 and TRBJ1-2, the full variable domain reads DGGITQSPKYLFRKEGQNVTLSCEQNLNHDAMYWYRQDPGQGLRLIYYSQIVNDFQKGDIAEGYSVSREKKESFPLTVTSAQKNPTAFYLCASRQGADYGYTFGSGTRLTVV.

The count of this clone is one. The genes are TRBV5-1 and TRBJ1-4, with D possibly being TRBD1 (6 bases). The CDR3 sequence is 15 residues long. The germline V and J ends were trimmed by 0 bases and 8 bases, with 14 bases remaining between them. Per germline, CDR1 SGHRS and CDR2 YFSETQ. CDR3 coding DNA: TGCGCCAGCAGCTTGGAGGGGGTAGTTTGGGAAAAACTGTTTTTT. Translating it yields CASSLEGVVWEKLFF.

V and J are TRBV2 and TRBJ1-5; 7 bases line up with TRBD1. The V and J ends lost 11 bases and 7 bases, in that order; junction bases with no gene match: 14. This CDR3 comprises 14 residues. The V gene's germline CDR1 is SNHLY and CDR2 FYNNEI. CDR3 residues: CAGDLPGGMQPQHF. The CDR3 DNA sequence: TGTGCCGGAGACTTGCCAGGGGGGATGCAGCCCCAGCATTTT.

The V gene is TRBV12-5, the J gene TRBJ2-1; the match to TRBD2 covers 14 bases. The germline V gene has CDR1 LGHNT and CDR2 FRNRAP. V shed 7 bases and J 4 bases; nucleotides not matched to a gene: 9. This CDR3 has 17 residues. The DNA of the CDR3 is TGTGCTAGTGCCGGACTAGCGGGGGGCATTTTTTACAATGAGCAGTTCTTC. As protein: CASAGLAGGIFYNEQFF.

The rearrangement uses TRBV28 and TRBJ2-7, with TRBD1 matching over 7 bases. Germline CDR1 is MDHEN and CDR2 is SYDVKM. The CDR3 sequence is 14 residues long. With V trimmed by 2 bases and J by 2 bases, 3 bases remained unmatched. The CDR3 region has the DNA TGTGCCAGCAGTTTACAGGGGGTAACCTACGAGCAGTACTTC. Protein sequence: CASSLQGVTYEQYF.

This chain links TRBV7-9 with TRBJ2-1; D may be TRBD1 (5 bases). The length of the CDR3 is 13 residues. V was pared by 11 bases and J by 3 bases, with 14 bases between. Germline V CDR1 and CDR2: SEHNR, FQNEAQ (reference sequence). CDR3 DNA: TGTGCCTTTGACAGAACCTACTACAATGAGCAGTTCTTC. Translating it yields CAFDRTYYNEQFF.

This clone was seen a handful of times. The chain carries TRBV7-9 and TRBJ1-4, with 7 bases lining up with TRBD1. The CDR3 loop spans 14 amino acids. CDR1 SEHNR and CDR2 FQNEAQ come from the germline V gene (reference sequence). Trimming took 5 bases from V and 8 from J; bases not matched to a gene: 8. The CDR3 is CASSLRTGREKLFF. Here the CDR3 DNA reads TGTGCCAGCAGCCTACGGACAGGTAGAGAAAAACTGTTTTTT.

This clone appeared once. The genes are TRBV6-1 and TRBJ2-1; D call uncertain. The CDR3 contains 12 residues. In germline, CDR1 is MNHNS, CDR2 SASEGT. Between the trimmed V and J ends, which lost 3 bases and 15 bases, there was a span of 15 bases. Here the CDR3 reads CASSDRLWWLFF. CDR3 DNA: TGTGCCAGCAGTGATAGACTTTGGTGGCTGTTCTTC.

The V call is TRBV29-1, the J call TRBJ2-7; 11 bases align to TRBD1. The trim removed 4 bases at V and 6 bases at J, leaving 8 bases unmatched. The CDR3 has 14 residues. The germline gives CDR1 SQVTM, CDR2 ANQGSEA. In nucleotides, the CDR3 is TGCAGCGTTGTGTGGGGGACAGGGGGATCCGAGCAGTACTTC. Its translation: CSVVWGTGGSEQYF.

This clone was seen once. The J gene is TRBJ1-6, the V gene TRBV30; D unclear. CDR1 is GTSNPN and CDR2 is SVGIG in the germline V gene (reference sequence). The CDR3 extends over 15 amino acids. Trimming removed 0 bases from V and 7 bases from J, with 13 bases in between. The CDR3 DNA follows: TGTGCCTGGAGTGTACGGGATCTTTGGAATTCACCCCTCCACTTT. Translated: CAWSVRDLWNSPLHF.

This chain connects TRBV27 to TRBJ1-4; unclear D gene. In germline, CDR1 is MNHEY, CDR2 SMNVEV (reference sequence). V was clipped by 6 bases and J by 0 bases, with 11 bases between them. The CDR3 length is 15 residues. In DNA form, the CDR3 reads TGTGCCAGCAGCTCGAGGAGTGCAACTAATGAAAAACTGTTTTTT. Protein: CASSSRSATNEKLFF.

The chain carries TRBV7-3 and TRBJ1-1; D ambiguous. The CDR3 runs 13 residues. Germline lookup yields CDR1 SGHTA and CDR2 FQGTGA. Trimming shortened V by 3 bases and J by 3 bases, and 8 bases separated the two germline ends. Here the CDR3 reads CASSFKRDTEAFF. CDR3 coding DNA: TGTGCCAGCAGCTTCAAACGGGACACTGAAGCTTTCTTT. The full variable domain, rest sourced from reference TRBV7-3 and TRBJ1-1, is GAGVSQTPSNKVTEKGKYVELRCDPISGHTALYWYRQSLGQGPEFLIYFQGTGAADDSGLPNDRFFAVRPEGSVSTLKIQRTERGDSAVYLCASSFKRDTEAFFGQGTRLTVV.

The chain joins TRBV14 to TRBJ1-2; TRBD1 agrees at 8 bases. Germline V lookup: CDR1 SGHDN, CDR2 FVKESK. This CDR3 is built from 16 residues. The J segment lost 7 bases and the V segment lost 3 bases, leaving 13 bases of the junction unmatched. The DNA for the CDR3 is TGTGCCAGCAGCCACGTTATCGGGACAGGCACCCTTGGCTACACCTTC. The encoded protein is CASSHVIGTGTLGYTF. The variable domain in full, with the rest retrieved from reference TRBV14 and TRBJ1-2, is EAGVTQFPSHSVIEKGQTVTLRCDPISGHDNLYWYRRVMGKEIKFLLHFVKESKQDESGMPNNRFLAERTGGTYSTLKVQPAELEDSGVYFCASSHVIGTGTLGYTFGSGTRLTVV.

The rearrangement links TRBV9 to TRBJ1-3; D is undetermined. Trimming stripped 2 bases from V and 4 bases from J, with 22 bases between. CDR3 length: 18 amino acids. CDR1 and CDR2 from the germline V gene are SGDLS and YYNGEE. The CDR3 is CASSVSMTQSLTGNTIYF. Written as DNA, the CDR3 is TGTGCCAGCAGCGTCTCGATGACACAAAGCCTAACGGGAAACACCATATATTTT.

CDR3 DNA: TGTGCCAGCAGCTCGGACAGGAATCAGCCCCAGCATTTT. Encoded protein: CASSSDRNQPQHF. The V call is TRBV7-2, the J call TRBJ1-5, with 7 bases matching TRBD1. The CDR3 covers 13 residues. The V gene end was trimmed by 4 bases and the J gene end by 4 bases; junction bases not matched to a gene: 1. CDR1 SGHTA and CDR2 FQGNSA come from the germline V gene.

V is TRBV6-5 and J is TRBJ1-5, with TRBD1 matching over 9 bases. Looked up from germline, CDR1 is MNHEY and CDR2 is SVGAGI. This CDR3 region has 14 residues. The V and J ends lost 8 bases and 3 bases, in that order; junction bases with no gene match: 5. CDR3 coding DNA: TGTGCCAGCCGAGGACAGGGGTTCAATCAGCCCCAGCATTTT. Encoded protein: CASRGQGFNQPQHF.

This chain links TRBV19 with TRBJ1-5; perhaps TRBD1 as D (6 bases). This CDR3 is built from 14 residues. V lost 4 bases and J 11 bases, leaving 18 bases between the germline ends. Germline CDR1 is LNHDA and CDR2 is SQIVND (reference sequence). The CDR3 region is CASSTHDRLRAQHF. Here the CDR3 DNA reads TGTGCCAGTAGTACCCATGACAGGCTGCGGGCCCAGCATTTT.

The rearrangement uses TRBV30 and TRBJ1-2; D may be TRBD1 (6 bases). The germline V gene has CDR1 GTSNPN and CDR2 SVGIG (reference sequence). Trimming pared 6 bases from V and 8 bases from J, leaving 10 bases between. The CDR3 is 10 residues long. CDR3 DNA: TGTGCCTGCAGGGGAAAGGGCTACACCTTC. Translating gives CACRGKGYTF.

This rearrangement joins TRBV7-8 to TRBJ1-1; 9 nucleotides match TRBD1. Germline lookup yields CDR1 SGHVS and CDR2 FQNEAQ. This CDR3 has 15 amino acids. Trimming removed 0 bases from V and 4 bases from J; junction bases left unmatched: 3. For the CDR3, the DNA is TGTGCCAGCAGCTTAGCGCGGGACAGGGCCACTGAAGCTTTCTTT. It codes for CASSLARDRATEAFF.

The chain uses TRBV11-2 and TRBJ2-1; TRBD2 matches at 11 bases. The V gene end was trimmed by 4 bases and the J gene end by 0 bases; junction bases not matched to a gene: 11. The CDR3 runs 19 residues. Germline V gene sequence: CDR1 SGHAT, CDR2 FQNNGV. CDR3 DNA: TGTGCCAGCAGCTCTCCCAGGGTAGCGGGGGGGAGCTCCTACAATGAGCAGTTCTTC. Amino acid sequence: CASSSPRVAGGSSYNEQFF. Full variable domain (missing parts from reference TRBV11-2 and TRBJ2-1): EAGVAQSPRYKIIEKRQSVAFWCNPISGHATLYWYQQILGQGPKLLIQFQNNGVVDDSQLPKDRFSAERLKGVDSTLKIQPAKLEDSAVYLCASSSPRVAGGSSYNEQFFGPGTRLTVL.

DNA for the CDR3: TGTGCCAGCACAAGGGACAGCCCCTCTAATTCACCCCTCCACTTT. Translated: CASTRDSPSNSPLHF. The chain is built from TRBV2 and TRBJ1-6; 7 bases match TRBD1. This CDR3 contains 15 residues. The J segment lost 6 bases and the V segment lost 7 bases, leaving 9 bases of the junction unmatched. CDR1 is SNHLY, CDR2 FYNNEI, per germline.